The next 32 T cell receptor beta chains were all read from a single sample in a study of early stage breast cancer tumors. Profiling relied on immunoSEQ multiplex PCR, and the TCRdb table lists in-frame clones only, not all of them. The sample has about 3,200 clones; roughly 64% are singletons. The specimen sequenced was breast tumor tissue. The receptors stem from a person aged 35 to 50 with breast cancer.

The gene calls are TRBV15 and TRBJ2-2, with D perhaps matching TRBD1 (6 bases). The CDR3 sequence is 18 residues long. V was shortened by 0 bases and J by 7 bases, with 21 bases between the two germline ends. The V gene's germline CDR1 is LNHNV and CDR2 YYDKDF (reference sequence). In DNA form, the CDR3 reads TGTGCCACCAGCAGAGATCTGTACAGGGCCCTAGGGAGCGGGGAGCTGTTTTTT. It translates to CATSRDLYRALGSGELFF.

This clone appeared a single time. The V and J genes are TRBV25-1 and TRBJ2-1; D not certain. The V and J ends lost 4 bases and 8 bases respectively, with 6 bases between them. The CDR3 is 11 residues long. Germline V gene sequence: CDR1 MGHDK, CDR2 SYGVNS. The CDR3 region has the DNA TGTGCCAGCAGTGGATTGGATGAGCAGTTCTTC. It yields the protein CASSGLDEQFF.

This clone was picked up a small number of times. CDR3 bases: TGTGCCAGCAGCAAAGGGACTAAGCACTACGAGCAGTACTTC. This gives the protein CASSKGTKHYEQYF. The rearrangement uses TRBV21-1 and TRBJ2-7; TRBD2 reflects the table's D call only, with no check against the DNA. TRBV21-1 is marked as a pseudogene. CDR3 length: 14 residues.

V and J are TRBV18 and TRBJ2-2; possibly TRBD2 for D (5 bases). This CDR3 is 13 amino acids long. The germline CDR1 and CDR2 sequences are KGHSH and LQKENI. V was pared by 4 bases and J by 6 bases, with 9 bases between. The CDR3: CASSRERAGELFF. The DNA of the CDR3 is TGTGCCAGCTCACGGGAGCGAGCCGGGGAGCTGTTTTTT. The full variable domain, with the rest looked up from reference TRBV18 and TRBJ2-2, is NAGVMQNPRHLVRRRGQEARLRCSPMKGHSHVYWYRQLPEEGLKFMVYLQKENIIDESGMPKERFSAEFPKEGPSILRIQQVVRGDSAAYFCASSRERAGELFFGEGSRLTVL.

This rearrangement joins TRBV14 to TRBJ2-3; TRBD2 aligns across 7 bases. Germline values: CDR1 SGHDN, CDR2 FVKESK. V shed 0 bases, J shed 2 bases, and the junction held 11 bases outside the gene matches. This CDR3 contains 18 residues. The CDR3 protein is CASSQDIDPSGFTDTQYF. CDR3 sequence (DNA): TGTGCCAGCAGCCAAGATATAGACCCTAGCGGCTTCACAGATACGCAGTATTTT.

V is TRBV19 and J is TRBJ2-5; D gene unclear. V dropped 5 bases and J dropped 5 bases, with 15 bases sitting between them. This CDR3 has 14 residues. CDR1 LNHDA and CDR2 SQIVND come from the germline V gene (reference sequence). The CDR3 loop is CASSARLNLETQYF. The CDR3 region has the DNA TGTGCCAGTAGTGCGCGACTGAATTTGGAGACCCAGTACTTC.

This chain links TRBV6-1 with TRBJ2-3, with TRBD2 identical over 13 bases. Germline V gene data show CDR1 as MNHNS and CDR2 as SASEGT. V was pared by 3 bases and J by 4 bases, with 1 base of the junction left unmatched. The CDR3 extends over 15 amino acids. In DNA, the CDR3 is TGTGCCAGCAGTGATGGACTAGCGGGAGCAGATACGCAGTATTTT. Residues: CASSDGLAGADTQYF.

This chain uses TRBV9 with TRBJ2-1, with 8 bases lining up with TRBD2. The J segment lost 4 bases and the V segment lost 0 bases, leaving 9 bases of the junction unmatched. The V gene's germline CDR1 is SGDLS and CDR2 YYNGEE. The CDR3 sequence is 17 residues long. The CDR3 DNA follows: TGTGCCAGCAGCGTAGGGCGGGGGGCTATTCCATACAATGAGCAGTTCTTC. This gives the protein CASSVGRGAIPYNEQFF. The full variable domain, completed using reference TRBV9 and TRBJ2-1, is DSGVTQTPKHLITATGQRVTLRCSPRSGDLSVYWYQQSLDQGLQFLIQYYNGEERAKGNILERFSAQQFPDLHSELNLSSLELGDSALYFCASSVGRGAIPYNEQFFGPGTRLTVL.

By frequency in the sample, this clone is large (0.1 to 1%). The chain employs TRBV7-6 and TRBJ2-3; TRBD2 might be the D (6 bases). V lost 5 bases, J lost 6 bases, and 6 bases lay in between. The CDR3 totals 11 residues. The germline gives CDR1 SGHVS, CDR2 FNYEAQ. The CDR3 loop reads CASSRGDTQYF. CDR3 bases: TGTGCCAGCAGCCGGGGGGATACGCAGTATTTT.

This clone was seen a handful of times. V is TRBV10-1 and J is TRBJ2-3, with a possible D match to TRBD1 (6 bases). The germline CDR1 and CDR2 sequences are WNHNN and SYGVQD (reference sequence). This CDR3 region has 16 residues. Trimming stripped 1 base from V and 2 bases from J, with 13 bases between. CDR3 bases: TGCGCCAGCAGTGAGTACCCGGACAGTGACACAGATACGCAGTATTTT. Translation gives CASSEYPDSDTDTQYF.

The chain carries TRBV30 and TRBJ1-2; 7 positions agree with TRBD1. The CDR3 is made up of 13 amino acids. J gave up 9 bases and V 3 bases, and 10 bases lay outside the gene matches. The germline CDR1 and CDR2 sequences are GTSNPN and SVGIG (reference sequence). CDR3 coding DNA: TGTGCCTGGAGCCCAGGGGGGCAAATTAGCTACACCTTC. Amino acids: CAWSPGGQISYTF.

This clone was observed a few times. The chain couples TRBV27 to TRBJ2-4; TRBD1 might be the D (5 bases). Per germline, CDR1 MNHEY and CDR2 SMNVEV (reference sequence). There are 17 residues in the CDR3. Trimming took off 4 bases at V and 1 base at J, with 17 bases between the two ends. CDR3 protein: CASSSVPGKDAKNIQYF. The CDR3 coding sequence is TGTGCCAGCAGTTCTGTCCCAGGGAAGGATGCCAAAAACATTCAGTACTTC.

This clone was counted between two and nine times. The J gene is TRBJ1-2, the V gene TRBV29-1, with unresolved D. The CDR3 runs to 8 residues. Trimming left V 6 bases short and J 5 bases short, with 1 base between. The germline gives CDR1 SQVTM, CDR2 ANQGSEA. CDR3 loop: CSVYGYTF. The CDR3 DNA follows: TGCAGCGTGTATGGCTACACCTTC.

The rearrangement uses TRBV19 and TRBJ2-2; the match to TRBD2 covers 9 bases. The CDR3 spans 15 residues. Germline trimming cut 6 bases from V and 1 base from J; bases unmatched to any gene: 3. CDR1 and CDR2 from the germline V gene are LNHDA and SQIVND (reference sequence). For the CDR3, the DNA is TGTGCCAGTAGCTCTAGCGGGGTGAACACCGGGGAGCTGTTTTTT. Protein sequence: CASSSSGVNTGELFF.

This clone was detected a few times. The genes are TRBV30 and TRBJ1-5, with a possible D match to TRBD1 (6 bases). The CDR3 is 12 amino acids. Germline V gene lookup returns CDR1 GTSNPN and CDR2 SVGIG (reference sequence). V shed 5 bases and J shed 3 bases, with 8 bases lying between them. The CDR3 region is CAWGQHNQPQHF. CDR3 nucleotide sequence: TGTGCCTGGGGACAGCACAATCAGCCCCAGCATTTT.

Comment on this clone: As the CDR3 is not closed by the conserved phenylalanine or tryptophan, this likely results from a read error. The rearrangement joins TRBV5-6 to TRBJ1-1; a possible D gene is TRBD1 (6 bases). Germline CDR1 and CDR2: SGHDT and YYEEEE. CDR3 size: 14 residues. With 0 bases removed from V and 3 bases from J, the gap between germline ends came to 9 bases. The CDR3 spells CASSLVKGDTEAFL. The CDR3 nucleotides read TGTGCCAGCAGCTTGGTTAAGGGGGACACTGAAGCTTTCCTT.

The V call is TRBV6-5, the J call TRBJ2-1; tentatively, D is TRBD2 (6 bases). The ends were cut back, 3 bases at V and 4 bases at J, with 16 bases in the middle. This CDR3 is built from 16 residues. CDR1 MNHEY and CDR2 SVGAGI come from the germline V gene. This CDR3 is CASSYSFGTQYNEQFF. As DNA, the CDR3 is TGTGCCAGCAGTTATTCCTTCGGGACTCAATACAATGAGCAGTTCTTC.

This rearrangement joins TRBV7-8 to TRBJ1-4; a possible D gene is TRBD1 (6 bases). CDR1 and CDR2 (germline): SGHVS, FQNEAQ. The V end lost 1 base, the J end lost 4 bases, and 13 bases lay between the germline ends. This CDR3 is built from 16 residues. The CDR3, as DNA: TGTGCCAGCAGCTTAGTGGGGGGACAATATAATGAAAAACTGTTTTTT. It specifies CASSLVGGQYNEKLFF.

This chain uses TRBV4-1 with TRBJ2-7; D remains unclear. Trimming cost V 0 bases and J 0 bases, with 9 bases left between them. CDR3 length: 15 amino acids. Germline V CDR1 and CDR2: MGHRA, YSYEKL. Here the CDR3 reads CASSQEATRSYEQYF. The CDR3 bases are TGCGCCAGCAGCCAAGAAGCGACCCGCTCCTACGAGCAGTACTTC.

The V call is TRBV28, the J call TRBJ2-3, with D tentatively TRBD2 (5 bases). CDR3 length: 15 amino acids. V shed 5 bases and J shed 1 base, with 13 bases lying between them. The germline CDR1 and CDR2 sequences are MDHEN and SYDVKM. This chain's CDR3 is CASSLAGRGTDTQYF. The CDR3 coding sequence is TGTGCCAGCAGTCTCGCCGGGCGGGGCACAGATACGCAGTATTTT.

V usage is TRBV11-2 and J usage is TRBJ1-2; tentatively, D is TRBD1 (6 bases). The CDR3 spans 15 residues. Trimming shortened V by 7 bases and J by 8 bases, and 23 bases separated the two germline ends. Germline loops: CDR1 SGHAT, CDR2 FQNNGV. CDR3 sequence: CASTSQTQGAEGYTF. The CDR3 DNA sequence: TGTGCCAGCACCTCCCAAACACAGGGAGCGGAGGGCTACACCTTC.

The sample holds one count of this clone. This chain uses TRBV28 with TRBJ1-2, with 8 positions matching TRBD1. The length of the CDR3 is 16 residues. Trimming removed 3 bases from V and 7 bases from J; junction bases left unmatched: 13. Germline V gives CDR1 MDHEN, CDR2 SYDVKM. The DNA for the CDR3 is TGTGCCAGCAGTTTTTCCCGCCCAGGGGGCCTCTCTGGCTACACCTTC. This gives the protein CASSFSRPGGLSGYTF.

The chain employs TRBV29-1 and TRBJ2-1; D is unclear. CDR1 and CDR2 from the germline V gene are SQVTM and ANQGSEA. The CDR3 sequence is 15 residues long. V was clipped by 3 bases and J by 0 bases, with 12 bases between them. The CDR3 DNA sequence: TGCAGCGTTGACGGGTCGCACGGCTCCTACAATGAGCAGTTCTTC. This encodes CSVDGSHGSYNEQFF.

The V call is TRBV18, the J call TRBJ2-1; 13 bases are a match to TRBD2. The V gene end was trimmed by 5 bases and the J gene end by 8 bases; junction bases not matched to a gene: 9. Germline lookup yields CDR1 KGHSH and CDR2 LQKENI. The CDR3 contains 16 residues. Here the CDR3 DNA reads TGTGCCAGCTCAAAGACTAGCGGGAGGTCGGGGGATGAGCAGTTCTTC. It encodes CASSKTSGRSGDEQFF.

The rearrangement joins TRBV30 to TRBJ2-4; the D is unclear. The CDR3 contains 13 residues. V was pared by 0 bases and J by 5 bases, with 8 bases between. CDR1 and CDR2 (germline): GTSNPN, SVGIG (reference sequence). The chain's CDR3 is CAWSVSSQNIQYF. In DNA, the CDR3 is TGTGCCTGGAGTGTGAGTAGTCAAAACATTCAGTACTTC.

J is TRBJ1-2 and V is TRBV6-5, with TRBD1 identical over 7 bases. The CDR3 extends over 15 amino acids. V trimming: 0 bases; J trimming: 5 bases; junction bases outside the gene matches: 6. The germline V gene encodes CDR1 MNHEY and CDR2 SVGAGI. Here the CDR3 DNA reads TGTGCCAGCAGTTACTCGGGGGCAGGGGGATATGGCTACACCTTC. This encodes CASSYSGAGGYGYTF.

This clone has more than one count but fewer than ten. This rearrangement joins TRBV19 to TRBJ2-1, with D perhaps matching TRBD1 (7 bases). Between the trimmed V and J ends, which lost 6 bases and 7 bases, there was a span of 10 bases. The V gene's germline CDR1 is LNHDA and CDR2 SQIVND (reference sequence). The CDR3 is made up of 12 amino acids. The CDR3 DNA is TGTGCCAGTAGACAGGGGAGGAATGAGCAGTTCTTC. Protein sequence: CASRQGRNEQFF.

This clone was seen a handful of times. The CDR3 region is CASSLDSRETQYF. The CDR3 DNA follows: TGTGCCAGCAGCTTAGACAGTCGGGAGACCCAGTACTTC. The chain is built from TRBV7-2 and TRBJ2-5; no clear D gene. Per germline, CDR1 SGHTA and CDR2 FQGNSA. This CDR3 region has 13 residues. The V end lost 1 base, the J end lost 5 bases, and 8 bases lay between the germline ends.

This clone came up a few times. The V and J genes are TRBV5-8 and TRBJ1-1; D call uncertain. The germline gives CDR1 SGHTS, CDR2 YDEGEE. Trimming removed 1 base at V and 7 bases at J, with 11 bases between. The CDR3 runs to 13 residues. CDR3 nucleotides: TGTGCCAGCAGCTTGTGGGCTGCGGATGAAGCTTTCTTT. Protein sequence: CASSLWAADEAFF.

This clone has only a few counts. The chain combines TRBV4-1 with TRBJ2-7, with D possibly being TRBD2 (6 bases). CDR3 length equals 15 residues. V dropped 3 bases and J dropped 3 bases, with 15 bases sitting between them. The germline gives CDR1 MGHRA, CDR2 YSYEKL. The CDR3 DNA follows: TGCGCCAGCAGCCACTCCCGGGGGAGTGGCTACGAGCAGTACTTC. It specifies CASSHSRGSGYEQYF.

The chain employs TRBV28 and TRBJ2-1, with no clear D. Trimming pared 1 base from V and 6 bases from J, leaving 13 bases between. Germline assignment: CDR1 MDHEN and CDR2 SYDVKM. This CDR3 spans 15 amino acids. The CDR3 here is CASSLLSGPINEQFF. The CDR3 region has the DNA TGTGCCAGCAGTTTATTGTCAGGACCCATCAATGAGCAGTTCTTC.

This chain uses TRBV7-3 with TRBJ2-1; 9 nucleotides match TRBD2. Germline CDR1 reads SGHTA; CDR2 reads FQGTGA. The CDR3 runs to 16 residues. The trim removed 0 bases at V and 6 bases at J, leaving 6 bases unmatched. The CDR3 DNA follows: TGTGCCAGCAGCTTAACCCCCCTAGCGGGACCCAATGAGCAGTTCTTC. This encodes CASSLTPLAGPNEQFF.